This T cell receptor (beta chain) was captured by sequencing in a study of cytomegalovirus exposure and HLA in healthy donors. Turning to the study itself: A preliminary data release comprised around 90 million unique TCRs obtained from HLA-typed donors. Most donors, roughly 77% of roughly 400 genotyped, fell in the Caucasian-associated ancestry cluster.

From germline, CDR1 is SQVTM and CDR2 ANQGSEA. The CDR3 is made up of 17 amino acids. V lost 6 bases and J lost 7; bases outside the gene matches: 21. In the PCR, 60 Vbeta and 13 Jbeta primers were used. Original processing methods: A follow-up analysis tallied 73 million or so unique TCR beta chains, 8.5 million to 14 million shared. The protocol was immunoSEQ multiplex PCR, while the TCRdb copy is restricted to in-frame clones and leaves out a portion. V and J calls and clone size are those listed in that table; D and trimming were worked out from the DNA. This table has about 120,000 clones, roughly four fifths appearing once.

The receptor's source is a man between 40 and 49 years old in good health and CMV-seronegative. Sequences were obtained from PBMCs. The J gene is TRBJ1-2, the V gene TRBV29-1, with 9 bases lining up with TRBD1. DNA of the CDR3: TGCAGCGTAGGAACGGTCGGGACAGGGATCCTAGGGGGTGGCTACACCTTC. Amino acid sequence: CSVGTVGTGILGGGYTF.